This T cell receptor beta chain comes out of a study of T cells in Graves' hyperthyroidism and ophthalmopathy. The ends lost 7 bases at V and 5 bases at J; junction bases unmatched: 5. The CDR3 has 13 residues. The V gene's germline CDR1 is MDHEN and CDR2 SYDVKM. This clonotype was observed a few times. What it recognizes is unknown. Study-wide findings and caveats: The model forecast ophthalmopathy, anticipating it by a median around 6.5 months before onset.

The TCR beta CDR3 regions underwent amplification using RNA transcripts as the source. HTBI primers were employed in a first-round RT-PCR of the TCR CDR3. Via MiXCR, TCRdb re-called the multiplex PCR reads, giving one row per CDR3 protein. Of approximately 690,000 distinct CDR3 sequences listed, about a fifth are singletons. What was sequenced was blood. The clonotype comes from a man aged 25-40 years with Graves' ophthalmopathy. This chain uses TRBV28 with TRBJ1-5; TRBD1 aligns across 7 bases. CDR3 region: CASNPTGYQPQHF. The CDR3, as DNA: TGTGCCAGCAACCCGACAGGGTATCAGCCCCAGCATTTT.